Here is one TCR beta chain with its context. What it recognizes is unknown. V gave up 2 bases and J gave up 0 bases, with 13 bases separating them. CDR1 and CDR2 (germline): SQVTM, ANQGSEA. The CDR3 loop spans 15 amino acids. These data originate in a study of cytomegalovirus exposure and HLA in healthy donors. Study results and limitations: HLA restriction was apparent for most CMV-associated TCR beta chains in a later analysis.

The PCR used 60 Vbeta and 13 Jbeta primers. Profiling relied on immunoSEQ multiplex PCR, and the TCRdb table lists in-frame clones only, not all of them. Recorded for this sample: 120,000 to 150,000 clones. This chain joins TRBV29-1 and TRBJ2-5; tentatively, D is TRBD2 (6 bases). The TCR sequence derives from a woman between 18 and 29 years old in good health and CMV-seronegative. The sample consisted of PBMCs. This CDR3 is CSVENGAGNQETQYF. Written as DNA, the CDR3 is TGCAGCGTTGAAAATGGGGCGGGGAACCAAGAGACCCAGTACTTC.